The sequence of this T cell receptor beta chain was determined in a study of blood T cell repertoires in COVID-19. Study at large: Samples representing acute and convalescent COVID-19 were sourced from the United States, Italy and Spain.

In the original analysis: Researchers report that nucleated cell counts were estimated from reference gene primer amplification. The method was immunoSEQ multiplex PCR; TCRdb's version includes in-frame clones alone and lacks a portion of them. D and trimming come from the DNA, and the V and J calls and clone size come from that table. Here the sample spans roughly 41,000 clones, 70% to 90% being singletons. CDR3 size: 15 residues. The germline CDR1 and CDR2 sequences are MRHNA and SNTAGT. V was clipped by 5 bases and J by 0 bases, with 8 bases between them. The chain employs TRBV6-4 and TRBJ2-6; no clear D. What was sequenced was peripheral blood. The clonotype was recovered from a human donor in a cohort sampled during active COVID-19. The donor label of this sample is uncertain. The CDR3 loop reads CASSSQSSGANVLTF. Written as DNA, the CDR3 is TGTGCCAGCAGTTCACAGAGCTCTGGGGCCAACGTCCTGACTTTC.